Below, 26 T cell receptor beta chains from the same sample are listed, as sequenced in a study of cytomegalovirus exposure and HLA in healthy donors. PCR used 60 Vbeta primers and 13 Jbeta primers. Clones were sequenced by immunoSEQ multiplex PCR, and TCRdb holds only the in-frame ones, with some missing. This table holds some 240,000 clones, over 90% found once. Sequenced sample: PBMCs. These receptor sequences come from a girl under 10 years old in good health and CMV-seronegative.

The rearrangement uses TRBV28 and TRBJ1-4; D not certain. V shed 9 bases and J shed 0 bases, with 11 bases lying between them. CDR3 size: 14 residues. CDR1 MDHEN and CDR2 SYDVKM come from the germline V gene. CDR3 sequence reads: CASETSTTNEKLFF. In DNA, the CDR3 is TGTGCCAGTGAGACATCCACAACTAATGAAAAACTGTTTTTT.

J is TRBJ1-1 and V is TRBV5-8, with a possible D match to TRBD1 (6 bases). The germline V and J ends were trimmed by 9 bases and 0 bases, with 12 bases remaining between them. The CDR3 totals 13 residues. Germline V lookup: CDR1 SGHTS, CDR2 YDEGEE. This CDR3 reads CATGQPLNTEAFF. CDR3 DNA sequence: TGTGCCACCGGACAGCCGTTGAACACTGAAGCTTTCTTT.

V gene TRBV10-3 combines with J gene TRBJ1-1, with 7 nucleotides matching TRBD1. The CDR3 is made up of 18 amino acids. Germline-derived CDR1 and CDR2 are ENHRY and SYGVKD. The ends lost 3 bases at V and 1 base at J; junction bases unmatched: 14. The CDR3, as DNA: TGTGCCATCAGTGACCCGCCAGGGACCGACAGGGAGAACACTGAAGCTTTCTTT. This codes for CAISDPPGTDRENTEAFF.

The chain's CDR3 is CASSELAATDTQYF. CDR3 coding DNA: TGCGCCAGCAGTGAGTTAGCAGCAACAGATACGCAGTATTTT. The V call is TRBV10-1, the J call TRBJ2-3; D unclear. The V and J ends lost 1 base and 3 bases respectively, with 8 bases between them. The CDR3 totals 14 residues. Germline-derived CDR1 and CDR2 are WNHNN and SYGVQD (reference sequence).

The chain employs TRBV7-2 and TRBJ1-4; TRBD1 might be the D (5 bases). The CDR3 runs to 16 residues. The germline V gene encodes CDR1 SGHTA and CDR2 FQGNSA. V was clipped by 3 bases and J by 8 bases, with 19 bases between them. DNA of the CDR3: TGTGCCAGCAGCTTTGAAGAGGAGGGGAACGACGAAAAACTGTTTTTT. Its protein is CASSFEEEGNDEKLFF.

V and J are TRBV27 and TRBJ1-4; a weak D match, TRBD1 (6 bases). Germline CDR1 and CDR2: MNHEY and SMNVEV (reference sequence). The ends were cut back, 3 bases at V and 3 bases at J, with 17 bases in the middle. This CDR3 spans 17 amino acids. This chain's CDR3 is CASSLIGGGFANEKLFF. DNA for the CDR3: TGTGCCAGCAGTTTGATTGGGGGGGGCTTCGCTAATGAAAAACTGTTTTTT. The variable domain in full, completed from reference TRBV27 and TRBJ1-4, reads EAQVTQNPRYLITVTGKKLTVTCSQNMNHEYMSWYRQDPGLGLRQIYYSMNVEVTDKGDVPEGYKVSRKEKRNFPLILESPSPNQTSLYFCASSLIGGGFANEKLFFGSGTQLSVL.

This clone was picked up one time. As DNA, the CDR3 is TGCGCCAGCTGGGGGGACTTCGGGAACACCGGGGAGCTGTTTTTT. Protein sequence: CASWGDFGNTGELFF. The chain recombines TRBV5-1 with TRBJ2-2; maybe TRBD2 (6 bases). The CDR3 spans 15 residues. The germline CDR1 and CDR2 sequences are SGHRS and YFSETQ. The ends were cut back, 7 bases at V and 1 base at J, with 14 bases in the middle.

This clone appeared a few times. The V and J genes are TRBV6-6 and TRBJ2-7; maybe TRBD2 (5 bases). The length of the CDR3 is 16 residues. The V end was cut by 0 bases, the J end by 2 bases, with 14 bases between. Germline V gene lookup returns CDR1 MNHNY and CDR2 SVGAGI (reference sequence). The CDR3 region is CASSYSREHLTYEQYF. CDR3 coding DNA: TGTGCCAGCAGTTACTCGAGGGAACATTTAACCTACGAGCAGTACTTC.

V and J are TRBV6-1 and TRBJ1-5; TRBD1 is a possible D gene (5 bases). CDR1 and CDR2 (germline): MNHNS, SASEGT. Trimming removed 5 bases at V and 0 bases at J, with 11 bases between. This CDR3 has 15 residues. The CDR3 spells CASSLGANSNQPQHF. DNA of the CDR3: TGTGCCAGCAGTTTAGGGGCGAATAGCAATCAGCCCCAGCATTTT.

As to this clone: At one end, the junction sequence differs from germline, possibly due to a read error. CDR3 sequence reads: CSSSREAKTQYF. The CDR3 DNA reads as TGTTCCAGCAGCCGAGAAGCCAAGACCCAGTACTTC. The V and J genes are TRBV7-9 and TRBJ2-5; the D is unclear. The length of the CDR3 is 12 residues. Looked up from germline, CDR1 is SEHNR and CDR2 is FQNEAQ (reference sequence).

The V call is TRBV5-1, the J call TRBJ1-1; perhaps TRBD1 as D (6 bases). CDR3 size: 17 residues. The germline gives CDR1 SGHRS, CDR2 YFSETQ. Trimming pared 1 base from V and 0 bases from J, leaving 16 bases between. The CDR3 loop is CASSLQATGYMNTEAFF. In DNA, the CDR3 is TGCGCCAGCAGCTTGCAGGCCACAGGGTATATGAACACTGAAGCTTTCTTT.

The J gene is TRBJ2-1, the V gene TRBV6-5, with D possibly being TRBD1 (6 bases). V was cut by 5 bases and J by 5 bases, with 13 bases left in between. Germline lookup yields CDR1 MNHEY and CDR2 SVGAGI. The CDR3 runs 14 residues. Here the CDR3 reads CASSERGLHNEQFF. The CDR3 DNA reads as TGTGCCAGCAGTGAAAGGGGGTTGCACAATGAGCAGTTCTTC.

The rearrangement joins TRBV7-2 to TRBJ2-7; TRBD2 agrees at 14 bases. Trimming cost V 2 bases and J 3 bases; bases outside gene matches: 9. CDR3 size: 18 residues. Germline V gene lookup returns CDR1 SGHTA and CDR2 FQGNSA. The CDR3 coding sequence is TGTGCCAGCAGCTTACCGACTAGCGGGGGGGCTTTAATCTACGAGCAGTACTTC. Translation gives CASSLPTSGGALIYEQYF.

The rearrangement joins TRBV11-2 to TRBJ1-1; D ambiguous. In germline, CDR1 is SGHAT, CDR2 FQNNGV. The CDR3 spans 13 residues. Trimming cost V 8 bases and J 1 base, with 11 bases left between them. CDR3 in DNA: TGTGCCAGCTATCCGGGAGGGAACACTGAAGCTTTCTTT. It translates to CASYPGGNTEAFF.

The chain joins TRBV12-5 to TRBJ2-3, with D possibly being TRBD2 (5 bases). V was clipped by 2 bases and J by 6 bases, with 9 bases between them. This CDR3 is built from 13 residues. The germline V gene has CDR1 LGHNT and CDR2 FRNRAP. The CDR3 is CASGLSGGDTQYF. The CDR3 bases are TGTGCTAGTGGTTTGAGCGGTGGGGATACGCAGTATTTT.

This clone was detected a few times. The chain carries TRBV29-1 and TRBJ1-4, with 7 positions matching TRBD1. The length of the CDR3 is 15 residues. V gave up 0 bases and J gave up 6 bases; unmatched junction bases: 7. Germline V CDR1 and CDR2: SQVTM, ANQGSEA. CDR3 in DNA: TGCAGCGTTGAAGATCCCTCCACAGGGGATGAAAAACTGTTTTTT. Protein: CSVEDPSTGDEKLFF.

The chain joins TRBV6-1 to TRBJ2-7, with D tentatively TRBD1 (5 bases). Trimming removed 6 bases from V and 3 bases from J, with 15 bases in between. Germline V gene lookup returns CDR1 MNHNS and CDR2 SASEGT. The CDR3 is made up of 14 amino acids. CDR3: CASSYVGQYYEQYF. The CDR3 bases are TGTGCCAGCAGCTACGTAGGACAATACTACGAGCAGTACTTC.

The chain couples TRBV13 to TRBJ2-7; 10 nucleotides match TRBD2. CDR1 and CDR2 (germline): PRHDT, FYEKMQ (reference sequence). This CDR3 has 15 residues. Trimming cost V 1 base and J 5 bases; bases outside gene matches: 5. The CDR3 region is CASSLVGLAANEQYF. The CDR3 DNA is TGTGCCAGCAGCTTAGTTGGACTAGCGGCGAACGAGCAGTACTTC.

The gene calls are TRBV4-2 and TRBJ2-3; no definite D call. This CDR3 has 17 residues. Germline loops: CDR1 LGHNA, CDR2 YNFKEQ. Trimming removed 1 base from V and 0 bases from J, with 14 bases in between. The CDR3 sequence: CASSQGSTLLSTDTQYF. The CDR3 bases are TGTGCCAGCAGCCAAGGGTCTACTCTCCTTAGCACAGATACGCAGTATTTT.

V gene TRBV10-3 combines with J gene TRBJ2-2; TRBD1 is a possible D gene (8 bases). Germline loops: CDR1 ENHRY, CDR2 SYGVKD. Between the trimmed V and J ends, which lost 5 bases and 4 bases, there was a span of 17 bases. This CDR3 spans 16 amino acids. CDR3 nucleotide sequence: TGTGCCATCAGTTTACTGGACAGGGAGGGCACCGGGGAGCTGTTTTTT. The encoded protein is CAISLLDREGTGELFF.

Notes on this clone: Within the sample, other DNA sequences also encode this same CDR3. This chain connects TRBV9 to TRBJ1-1; 8 bases match TRBD1. This CDR3 region has 14 residues. Germline CDR1 and CDR2: SGDLS and YYNGEE. After removal of 4 bases from V and 1 base from J, the junction contained 3 bases not matched to a gene. The CDR3 loop is CASSPGQGNTEAFF. The CDR3 DNA follows: TGTGCCAGCAGCCCTGGACAGGGGAACACTGAAGCTTTCTTT.

The gene calls are TRBV7-8 and TRBJ2-7; a possible D gene is TRBD2 (7 bases). The germline gives CDR1 SGHVS, CDR2 FQNEAQ. V was shortened by 2 bases and J by 2 bases, with 16 bases between the two germline ends. CDR3 size: 16 residues. The CDR3 bases are TGTGCCAGCAGCTTACTCCACCGCGGGGGCACCTACGAGCAGTACTTC. This encodes CASSLLHRGGTYEQYF.

V usage is TRBV2 and J usage is TRBJ2-5, with 8 nucleotides matching TRBD1. This CDR3 has 13 residues. With V trimmed by 7 bases and J by 6 bases, 7 bases remained unmatched. Germline CDR1 is SNHLY and CDR2 is FYNNEI. This CDR3 reads CASTQDREQTQYF. CDR3 bases: TGTGCCAGCACCCAGGACAGGGAACAGACCCAGTACTTC.

J is TRBJ2-1 and V is TRBV6-5; TRBD1 matches 7 bases. The V segment lost 4 bases and the J segment 5 bases; nucleotides outside the gene matches: 11. The CDR3 has 16 amino acids. Germline CDR1 reads MNHEY; CDR2 reads SVGAGI. CDR3 sequence: CASSSRDGTVHNEQFF. CDR3 in DNA: TGTGCCAGCAGTTCCCGAGATGGGACAGTCCACAATGAGCAGTTCTTC.

The chain joins TRBV12-5 to TRBJ2-5, with D unresolved. The CDR3 runs 13 residues. Germline lookup yields CDR1 LGHNT and CDR2 FRNRAP. Trimming pared 1 base from V and 5 bases from J, leaving 8 bases between. CDR3: CASGLGNTETQYF. The CDR3 nucleotides are TGTGCTAGTGGTTTGGGAAACACGGAGACCCAGTACTTC. The complete variable domain, with remaining parts taken from reference TRBV12-5 and TRBJ2-5, reads DARVTQTPRHKVTEMGQEVTMRCQPILGHNTVFWYRQTMMQGLELLAYFRNRAPLDDSGMPKDRFSAEMPDATLATLKIQPSEPRDSAVYFCASGLGNTETQYFGPGTRLLVL.

This clone was picked up one time. The V and J genes are TRBV28 and TRBJ1-1, with a possible D match to TRBD1 (6 bases). Trimming stripped 5 bases from V and 0 bases from J, with 10 bases between. CDR3 length equals 14 residues. In germline, CDR1 is MDHEN, CDR2 SYDVKM. CDR3 loop: CASSEDRLNTEAFF. In DNA, the CDR3 is TGTGCCAGCAGTGAGGACAGATTGAACACTGAAGCTTTCTTT.